The clone carrying this T cell receptor (beta chain) appeared a few times. This table comes from immunoSEQ multiplex PCR, and its TCRdb copy is limited to in-frame clones, with some not included. The data contain 220,000 or so clones, 70% to 90% of them singletons. The record originates from a study of blood T cell repertoires in COVID-19. Study background: Samples came from the United States, Italy and Spain, spanning acute and convalescent COVID-19.

Sequences were obtained from peripheral blood. The origin of this receptor is a woman in her forties or fifties with COVID-19, enrolled during active disease.

The CDR3 sequence is CATSREPRGGGTEAFF. In DNA, the CDR3 is TGTGCCACCAGCAGAGAGCCGAGGGGCGGGGGCACTGAAGCTTTCTTT. This rearrangement joins TRBV15 to TRBJ1-1; D perhaps matches TRBD1 (5 bases). The V and J ends lost 0 bases and 4 bases respectively, with 15 bases between them. This CDR3 is 16 amino acids long. In germline, CDR1 is LNHNV, CDR2 YYDKDF (reference sequence).